Below, 32 T cell receptor beta chains from the same sample are listed, as sequenced in a study of CD8 T cells in ankylosing spondylitis. Points from the study as a whole: One TCR beta motif, made up of roughly 8 highly homologous variants, appeared characteristic of ankylosing spondylitis blood.

TCRdb reprocessed the 5' RACE reads with MiXCR, giving one entry per CDR3 protein. The top ten hold around 19% of the sample, which has under 850,000 distinct CDR3 sequences, 15% to 20% seen once. The antigens for these receptors are not known. Specimen: blood, either unsorted or a sorted T cell fraction (not recorded which). All receptors derive from a male donor with ankylosing spondylitis.

The chain couples TRBV20-1 to TRBJ1-2, with 7 bases matching TRBD1. This CDR3 is 14 amino acids long. Trimming removed 6 bases from V and 3 bases from J; junction bases left unmatched: 10. In germline, CDR1 is DFQATT, CDR2 SNEGSKA (reference sequence). In nucleotides, the CDR3 is TGCAGTGCCATCGTACAGGGGAGGGACTATGGCTACACCTTC. Protein product: CSAIVQGRDYGYTF.

This clonotype has a handful of counts. The V and J genes are TRBV18 and TRBJ1-1, with D possibly being TRBD1 (5 bases). Germline CDR1 reads KGHSH; CDR2 reads LQKENI. Trimming left V 1 base short and J 1 base short, with 13 bases between. This CDR3 has 16 residues. DNA for the CDR3: TGTGCCAGCTCACCACTTCAGCCTGGGACGAACACTGAAGCTTTCTTT. Its translation is CASSPLQPGTNTEAFF.

This clonotype has only a few counts. The V gene is TRBV7-9, the J gene TRBJ2-7; a weak D match, TRBD2 (5 bases). Trimming cost V 4 bases and J 3 bases, with 10 bases left between them. Germline values: CDR1 SEHNR, CDR2 FQNEAQ (reference sequence). The CDR3 spans 13 residues. DNA of the CDR3: TGTGCCAGCAGCTCTGGACTGAACTACGAGCAGTACTTC. Amino acids: CASSSGLNYEQYF.

The chain has TRBV4-3 and TRBJ1-1; 7 bases are shared with TRBD1. The germline V gene has CDR1 LGHNA and CDR2 YSLEER. Trimming removed 1 base from V and 1 base from J; junction bases left unmatched: 3. This CDR3 is 15 amino acids long. DNA of the CDR3: TGCGCCAGCAGCCAAGCCCGACAGGGGAACACTGAAGCTTTCTTT. It codes for CASSQARQGNTEAFF.

This sequence joins TRBV5-1 and TRBJ2-7, with 11 bases aligning to TRBD2. The V and J ends lost 4 bases and 2 bases, in that order; junction bases with no gene match: 5. Germline assignment: CDR1 SGHRS and CDR2 YFSETQ. The CDR3 sequence is 15 residues long. CDR3 amino acids: CASSPMTSGTYEQYF. CDR3 nucleotides: TGCGCCAGCAGCCCCATGACTAGCGGGACCTACGAGCAGTACTTC.

This clonotype was seen a handful of times. The J gene is TRBJ2-7, the V gene TRBV20-1, with 8 bases identical to TRBD1. Germline CDR1 and CDR2: DFQATT and SNEGSKA (reference sequence). This CDR3 contains 15 residues. J was trimmed by 4 bases and V by 6 bases; bases with no gene match: 14. The CDR3 nucleotides are TGCAGTGCCCAGCCCGGGACAGGAGGGAGATACGAGCAGTACTTC. It codes for CSAQPGTGGRYEQYF.

In its sample, this clonotype was seen many times. The chain uses TRBV29-1 and TRBJ2-5, with TRBD1 matching 8 bases. The CDR3 loop spans 15 amino acids. The V segment lost 5 bases and the J segment 4 bases; nucleotides outside the gene matches: 12. From germline, CDR1 is SQVTM and CDR2 ANQGSEA. The CDR3 DNA sequence: TGCAGCGTTTTTGGGACAGGCGAAGTAGGAGAGACCCAGTACTTC. Translated: CSVFGTGEVGETQYF. Full variable domain (outside the CDR3, taken from reference TRBV29-1 and TRBJ2-5): SAVISQKPSRDICQRGTSLTIQCQVDSQVTMMFWYRQQPGQSLTLIATANQGSEATYESGFVIDKFPISRPNLTFSTLTVSNMSPEDSSIYLCSVFGTGEVGETQYFGPGTRLLVL.

This clonotype showed up just a few times. The rearrangement links TRBV5-1 to TRBJ1-2; no clear D. The germline V gene has CDR1 SGHRS and CDR2 YFSETQ. CDR3 length: 14 residues. V was trimmed by 0 bases and J by 2 bases, leaving 8 bases between them. The CDR3 DNA sequence: TGCGCCAGCAGCTTGGAGGCTTCAAACTATGGCTACACCTTC. This sequence encodes CASSLEASNYGYTF.

This clonotype was observed many times. CDR3 sequence reads: CASSLVGATINEQFF. The CDR3 nucleotides are TGTGCCAGCAGCTTAGTGGGGGCCACCATCAATGAGCAGTTCTTC. The genes are TRBV7-8 and TRBJ2-1; D perhaps matches TRBD1 (6 bases). Germline CDR1 is SGHVS and CDR2 is FQNEAQ. This CDR3 spans 15 amino acids. V was trimmed by 1 base and J by 6 bases, leaving 13 bases between them.

This clonotype has more than one count but fewer than ten. V gene TRBV12-3 or TRBV12-4 combines with J gene TRBJ1-4; D gene uncertain. V shed 5 bases and J shed 8 bases, with 9 bases lying between them. The CDR3 runs to 12 residues. DNA of the CDR3: TGTGCCAGCAGTCCCATAGACGAAAAACTGTTTTTT. Translated, it gives CASSPIDEKLFF.

The chain uses TRBV20-1 and TRBJ2-1; 13 positions match TRBD2. Germline V CDR1 and CDR2: DFQATT, SNEGSKA (reference sequence). The ends lost 4 bases at V and 9 bases at J; junction bases unmatched: 9. The CDR3 totals 15 residues. The CDR3 DNA follows: TGCAGTGCTACAACCGGGACTAGCGGGACGGGTGAGCAGTTCTTC. Its translation is CSATTGTSGTGEQFF.

The rearrangement uses TRBV7-9 and TRBJ2-1; TRBD2 might be the D (6 bases). V shed 1 base and J shed 6 bases, with 13 bases lying between them. Germline V gene lookup returns CDR1 SEHNR and CDR2 FQNEAQ (reference sequence). This CDR3 is built from 15 residues. The CDR3 loop is CASSLEASAGNEQFF. In DNA, the CDR3 is TGTGCCAGCAGCTTAGAAGCTAGCGCAGGCAATGAGCAGTTCTTC.

This clonotype was counted ten times or more. This chain uses TRBV5-1 with TRBJ1-4; 11 bases line up with TRBD1. This CDR3 has 14 residues. Unmatched junction bases numbered 2, after V lost 3 bases and J lost 7 bases. Germline CDR1 and CDR2: SGHRS and YFSETQ. The CDR3 region is CASSSGTGGEKLFF. DNA of the CDR3: TGCGCCAGCAGCTCCGGGACAGGGGGTGAAAAACTGTTTTTT.

The table lists this clonotype with many counts. The V and J genes are TRBV7-9 and TRBJ1-2, with D possibly matching TRBD1 (5 bases). V shed 5 bases and J shed 0 bases, with 13 bases lying between them. The CDR3 spans 15 residues. In germline, CDR1 is SEHNR, CDR2 FQNEAQ (reference sequence). CDR3: CASSLAGAANYGYTF. CDR3 nucleotides: TGTGCCAGCAGCCTCGCCGGGGCGGCTAACTATGGCTACACCTTC. Together with reference TRBV7-9 and TRBJ1-2, the CDR3 gives the full variable domain: DTGVSQNPRHKITKRGQNVTFRCDPISEHNRLYWYRQTLGQGPEFLTYFQNEAQLEKSRLLSDRFSAERPKGSFSTLEIQRTEQGDSAMYLCASSLAGAANYGYTFGSGTRLTVV.

The chain has TRBV28 and TRBJ1-5; 7 bases are shared with TRBD1. V shed 5 bases, J shed 3 bases, and the junction held 10 bases outside the gene matches. CDR1 is MDHEN, CDR2 SYDVKM, per germline. The CDR3 is 16 amino acids. DNA of the CDR3: TGTGCCAGCAGTCTGGGGGACAGTTGGCTCAATCAGCCCCAGCATTTT. Translated: CASSLGDSWLNQPQHF.

This clonotype occurred a few times. In DNA, the CDR3 is TGTGCCACCAGTGATTTGCGGGGGGTTGAGCAGTTCTTC. Its translation is CATSDLRGVEQFF. V gene TRBV24-1 combines with J gene TRBJ2-1; TRBD2 agrees at 7 bases. The germline V gene has CDR1 KGHDR and CDR2 SFDVKD. Trimming took 0 bases from V and 9 from J; bases not matched to a gene: 1. The CDR3 has 13 residues.

This chain joins TRBV24-1 and TRBJ2-1, with D unclear. Germline CDR1 KGHDR, CDR2 SFDVKD. Trimming left V 9 bases short and J 12 bases short, with 8 bases between. This CDR3 comprises 9 residues. DNA of the CDR3: TGTGCCACCTCAGTGCCGCAGTTCTTC. Protein product: CATSVPQFF.

The chain couples TRBV29-1 to TRBJ1-2; no clear D gene. With 6 bases removed from V and 3 bases from J, the gap between germline ends came to 29 bases. CDR3 size: 18 residues. Germline values: CDR1 SQVTM, CDR2 ANQGSEA. DNA of the CDR3: TGCAGCGTCCCAAAAGGAGCGTTGGTTGGGTGGAGTGACTATGGCTACACCTTC. Translating it yields CSVPKGALVGWSDYGYTF.

The V and J genes are TRBV10-2 and TRBJ2-3; D possibly corresponds to TRBD2 (6 bases). The CDR3 spans 16 residues. Looked up from germline, CDR1 is WSHSY and CDR2 is SAAADI. The V and J ends lost 1 base and 0 bases respectively, with 11 bases between them. DNA for the CDR3: TGCGCCAGCAGTGAGTGGCTAGCGTCGAGCACAGATACGCAGTATTTT. It is translated as CASSEWLASSTDTQYF.

This CDR3 is CATSDFAGRDEQFF. The CDR3 nucleotides read TGTGCCACCAGTGATTTCGCCGGGAGGGACGAGCAGTTCTTC. The rearrangement uses TRBV24-1 and TRBJ2-1, with 8 bases lining up with TRBD2. Looked up from germline, CDR1 is KGHDR and CDR2 is SFDVKD. With V trimmed by 1 base and J by 10 bases, 5 bases remained unmatched. The CDR3 sequence is 14 residues long.

V gene TRBV29-1 combines with J gene TRBJ2-1; D assignment may be TRBD1 or TRBD2 (6 bases each). The CDR3 loop spans 14 amino acids. Germline V gives CDR1 SQVTM, CDR2 ANQGSEA. Trimming took off 6 bases at V and 5 bases at J, with 17 bases between the two ends. The CDR3 region has the DNA TGCAGCGTCCCTAGGGCGGGGACACACAATGAGCAGTTCTTC. Translated, it gives CSVPRAGTHNEQFF.

This clonotype was detected a few times. The chain has TRBV29-1 and TRBJ2-5, with D possibly TRBD2 on 5 matching bases. The CDR3 totals 15 residues. V shed 6 bases and J shed 3 bases, with 20 bases lying between them. CDR1 is SQVTM, CDR2 ANQGSEA, per germline. CDR3: CSVVGETGFEETQYF. CDR3 nucleotides: TGCAGCGTCGTTGGTGAGACGGGATTCGAAGAGACCCAGTACTTC.

The sample holds a few counts of this clonotype. The chain carries TRBV7-8 and TRBJ2-5, with 10 bases aligning to TRBD1. CDR3 length: 15 amino acids. The V gene's germline CDR1 is SGHVS and CDR2 FQNEAQ. Trimming removed 5 bases from V and 2 bases from J; junction bases left unmatched: 5. The CDR3 nucleotides are TGTGCCAGCAGCCAGGACAGGGGGTTTCAAGAGACCCAGTACTTC. This sequence encodes CASSQDRGFQETQYF.

V and J are TRBV2 and TRBJ1-1, with 8 bases fitting TRBD1. CDR1 is SNHLY, CDR2 FYNNEI, per germline. CDR3 size: 16 residues. V trimming: 6 bases; J trimming: 0 bases; junction bases outside the gene matches: 9. CDR3 nucleotides: TGTGCCAGCAGCGGACAGGGCACGCTCATGAACACTGAAGCTTTCTTT. Amino acid sequence: CASSGQGTLMNTEAFF.

J is TRBJ2-5 and V is TRBV20-1, with 7 bases identical to TRBD1. Trimming took 5 bases from V and 3 from J; bases not matched to a gene: 6. Germline values: CDR1 DFQATT, CDR2 SNEGSKA (reference sequence). This CDR3 is 13 amino acids long. The CDR3 sequence is CSARQGTEETQYF. CDR3 coding DNA: TGCAGTGCTCGCCAGGGGACAGAAGAGACCCAGTACTTC.

This clonotype came up a few times. The V gene is TRBV5-1, the J gene TRBJ2-1, with D perhaps given as TRBD1 or TRBD2 (5 bases each). V gave up 7 bases and J gave up 0 bases, with 11 bases separating them. The CDR3 covers 14 residues. Germline V gene lookup returns CDR1 SGHRS and CDR2 YFSETQ. The CDR3 here is CASDVGGSYNEQFF. The CDR3 DNA reads TGCGCCAGCGACGTTGGGGGCTCCTACAATGAGCAGTTCTTC.

This clonotype was picked up a small number of times. This chain uses TRBV6-1 with TRBJ1-2, with D maybe TRBD1 (6 bases). Germline V lookup: CDR1 MNHNS, CDR2 SASEGT. The CDR3 consists of 15 residues. The germline V and J ends were trimmed by 5 bases and 6 bases, with 19 bases remaining between them. The CDR3 here is CASSILTGLGDGYTF. CDR3 in DNA: TGTGCCAGCAGTATCCTTACAGGGTTGGGAGATGGCTACACCTTC.

This clonotype was observed at least ten times. The V call is TRBV9, the J call TRBJ2-7, with D possibly matching TRBD2 (5 bases). Germline V CDR1 and CDR2: SGDLS, YYNGEE. Between the trimmed V and J ends, which lost 0 bases and 2 bases, there was a span of 9 bases. The CDR3 runs to 14 residues. For the CDR3, the DNA is TGTGCCAGCAGCGTAGGTGGAGGCACCTACGAGCAGTACTTC. Its protein is CASSVGGGTYEQYF.

The rearrangement links TRBV7-8 to TRBJ2-1; D is perhaps TRBD2 (5 bases). CDR1 is SGHVS and CDR2 is FQNEAQ in the germline V gene. The length of the CDR3 is 15 residues. The ends were cut back, 1 base at V and 0 bases at J, with 7 bases in the middle. The CDR3 loop reads CASSLDGNSYNEQFF. DNA of the CDR3: TGTGCCAGCAGCTTAGACGGGAACTCCTACAATGAGCAGTTCTTC.

The V call is TRBV5-6, the J call TRBJ2-2, with TRBD1 as a possible D gene (5 bases). The CDR3 contains 14 residues. The V and J ends lost 7 bases and 4 bases respectively, with 14 bases between them. Germline CDR1 SGHDT, CDR2 YYEEEE. In DNA form, the CDR3 reads TGTGCCAGCTCATCCCCAGGGATCACCGGGGAGCTGTTTTTT. Protein: CASSSPGITGELFF. The complete variable domain, with remaining parts taken from reference TRBV5-6 and TRBJ2-2, reads DAGVTQSPTHLIKTRGQQVTLRCSPKSGHDTVSWYQQALGQGPQFIFQYYEEEERQRGNFPDRFSGHQFPNYSSELNVNALLLGDSALYLCASSSPGITGELFFGEGSRLTVL.

CDR3 residues: CSARTMSSYNEQFF. CDR3 DNA: TGCAGTGCTAGGACTATGAGCTCCTACAATGAGCAGTTCTTC. The gene calls are TRBV20-1 and TRBJ2-1, with a weak D call TRBD2 (5 bases). CDR1 DFQATT and CDR2 SNEGSKA come from the germline V gene (reference sequence). The V end was cut by 3 bases, the J end by 0 bases, with 9 bases between. This CDR3 is 14 amino acids long.

This clonotype was detected only a few times. The V gene is TRBV5-4, the J gene TRBJ1-2, with a tentative D call TRBD1 (6 bases). V was shortened by 0 bases and J by 0 bases, with 21 bases between the two germline ends. Per germline, CDR1 SGHNT and CDR2 YYREEE (reference sequence). This CDR3 has 19 residues. The CDR3 coding sequence is TGTGCCAGCAGCTTGGGTTTTAGGCAGGGGACATACTCTAACTATGGCTACACCTTC. It specifies CASSLGFRQGTYSNYGYTF.